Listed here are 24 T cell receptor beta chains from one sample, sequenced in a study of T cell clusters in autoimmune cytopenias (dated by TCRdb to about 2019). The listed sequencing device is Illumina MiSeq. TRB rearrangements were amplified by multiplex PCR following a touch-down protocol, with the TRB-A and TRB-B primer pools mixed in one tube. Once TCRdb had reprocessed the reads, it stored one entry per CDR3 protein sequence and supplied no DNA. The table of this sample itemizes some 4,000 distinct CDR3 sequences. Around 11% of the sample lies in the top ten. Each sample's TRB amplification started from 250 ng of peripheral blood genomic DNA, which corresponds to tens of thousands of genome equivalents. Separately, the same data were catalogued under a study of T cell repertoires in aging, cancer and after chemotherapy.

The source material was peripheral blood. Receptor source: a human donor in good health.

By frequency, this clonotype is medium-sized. The CDR3 region is CASSPGAGTDTQYF. V is TRBV7-9 and J is TRBJ2-3; the TCRdb D gene call, TRBD1, has no DNA to confirm it. CDR3 length: 14 amino acids. Germline V gene data show CDR1 as SEHNR and CDR2 as FQNEAQ (reference sequence).

CDR3: CAWSYRGWGTEAFF. The chain links TRBV30 to TRBJ1-1; TCRdb names TRBD1, which stays unverified in the absence of DNA. The CDR3 sequence is 14 residues long. In germline, CDR1 is GTSNPN, CDR2 SVGIG (reference sequence).

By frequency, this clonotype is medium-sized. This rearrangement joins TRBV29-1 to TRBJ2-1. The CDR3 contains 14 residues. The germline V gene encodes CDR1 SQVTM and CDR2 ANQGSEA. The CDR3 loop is CSVGASAVYNEQFF.

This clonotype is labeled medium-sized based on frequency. The CDR3 reads CASSLAQSTDTQYF. The chain employs TRBV7-9 and TRBJ2-3. Germline V gene sequence: CDR1 SEHNR, CDR2 FQNEAQ (reference sequence). CDR3 length: 14 amino acids.

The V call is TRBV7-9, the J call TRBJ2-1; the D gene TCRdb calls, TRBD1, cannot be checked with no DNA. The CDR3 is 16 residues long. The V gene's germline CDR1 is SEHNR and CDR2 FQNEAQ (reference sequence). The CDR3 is CASSFIRRGYGNEQFF.

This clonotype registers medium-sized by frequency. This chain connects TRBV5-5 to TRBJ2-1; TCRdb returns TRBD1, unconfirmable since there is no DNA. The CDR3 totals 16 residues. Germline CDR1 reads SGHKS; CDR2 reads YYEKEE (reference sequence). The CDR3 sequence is CASSPQGAGSYNEQFF. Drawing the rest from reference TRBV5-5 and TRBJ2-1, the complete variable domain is DAGVTQSPTHLIKTRGQQVTLRCSPISGHKSVSWYQQVLGQGPQFIFQYYEKEERGRGNFPDRFSARQFPNYSSELNVNALLLGDSALYLCASSPQGAGSYNEQFFGPGTRLTVL.

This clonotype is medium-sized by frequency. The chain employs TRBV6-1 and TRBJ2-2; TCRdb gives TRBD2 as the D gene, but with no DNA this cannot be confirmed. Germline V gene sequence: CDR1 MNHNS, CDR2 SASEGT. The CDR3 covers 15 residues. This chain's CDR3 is CASSEEEGRTGELFF.

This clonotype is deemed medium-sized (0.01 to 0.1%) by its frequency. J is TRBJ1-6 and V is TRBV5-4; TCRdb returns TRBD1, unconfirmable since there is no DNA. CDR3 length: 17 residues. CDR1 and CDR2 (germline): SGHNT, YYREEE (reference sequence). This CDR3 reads CASSFDSSGSYNSPLHF.

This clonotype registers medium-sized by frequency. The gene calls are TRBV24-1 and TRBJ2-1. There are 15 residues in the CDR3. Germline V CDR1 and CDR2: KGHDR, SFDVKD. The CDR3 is CATSDSWGSYNEQFF.

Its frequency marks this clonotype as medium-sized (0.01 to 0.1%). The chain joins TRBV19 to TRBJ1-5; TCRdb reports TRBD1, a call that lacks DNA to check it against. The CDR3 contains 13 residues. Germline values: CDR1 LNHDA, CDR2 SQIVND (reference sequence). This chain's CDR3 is CASTDRASQPQHF.

The CDR3 sequence is CSARRFTSGRNEQFF. The chain couples TRBV20-1 to TRBJ2-1; TCRdb lists TRBD2, though no DNA is available to test this call. The CDR3 has 15 residues. Germline loops: CDR1 DFQATT, CDR2 SNEGSKA (reference sequence).

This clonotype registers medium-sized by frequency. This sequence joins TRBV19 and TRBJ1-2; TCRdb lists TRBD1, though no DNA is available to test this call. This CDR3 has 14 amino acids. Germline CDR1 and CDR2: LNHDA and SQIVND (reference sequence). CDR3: CASSSSGASYGYTF.

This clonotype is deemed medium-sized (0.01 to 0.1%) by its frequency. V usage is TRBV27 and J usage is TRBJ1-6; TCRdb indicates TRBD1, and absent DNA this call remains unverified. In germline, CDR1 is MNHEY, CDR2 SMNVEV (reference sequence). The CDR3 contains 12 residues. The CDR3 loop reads CASSPRSMALHF.

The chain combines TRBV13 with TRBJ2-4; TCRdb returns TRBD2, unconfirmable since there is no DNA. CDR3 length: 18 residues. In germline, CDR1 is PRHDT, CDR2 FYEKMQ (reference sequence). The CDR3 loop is CASSLLAGGSGAKNIQYF.

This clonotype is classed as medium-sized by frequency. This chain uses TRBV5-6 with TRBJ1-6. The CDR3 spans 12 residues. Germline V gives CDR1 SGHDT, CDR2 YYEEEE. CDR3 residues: CASSFFNSPLHF.

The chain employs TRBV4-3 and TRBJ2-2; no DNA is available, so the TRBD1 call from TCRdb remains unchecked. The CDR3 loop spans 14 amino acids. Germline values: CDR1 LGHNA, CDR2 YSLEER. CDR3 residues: CASSPTGGVGELFF.

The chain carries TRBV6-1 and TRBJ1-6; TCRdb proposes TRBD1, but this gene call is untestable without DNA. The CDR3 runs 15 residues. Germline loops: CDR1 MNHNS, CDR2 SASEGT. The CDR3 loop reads CASSLQQGGDSPLHF.

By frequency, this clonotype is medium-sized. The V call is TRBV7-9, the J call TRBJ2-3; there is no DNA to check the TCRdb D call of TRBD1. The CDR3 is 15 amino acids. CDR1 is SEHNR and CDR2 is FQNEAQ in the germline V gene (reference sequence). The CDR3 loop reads CASGSGTGSTDTQYF.

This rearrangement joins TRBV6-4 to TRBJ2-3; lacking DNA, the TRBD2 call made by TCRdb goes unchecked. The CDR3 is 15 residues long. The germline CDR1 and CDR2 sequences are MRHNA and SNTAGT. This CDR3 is CASSLNSGATDTQYF.

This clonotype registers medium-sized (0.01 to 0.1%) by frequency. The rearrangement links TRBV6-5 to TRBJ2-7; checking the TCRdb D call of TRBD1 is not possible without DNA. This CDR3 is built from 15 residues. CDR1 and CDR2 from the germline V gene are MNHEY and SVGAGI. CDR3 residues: CASSKGTGGTNEQYF.

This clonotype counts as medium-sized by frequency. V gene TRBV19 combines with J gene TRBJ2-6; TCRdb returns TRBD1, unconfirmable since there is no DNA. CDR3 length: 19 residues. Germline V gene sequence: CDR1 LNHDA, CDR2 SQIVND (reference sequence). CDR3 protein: CASSIDGSQGPSGANVLTF.

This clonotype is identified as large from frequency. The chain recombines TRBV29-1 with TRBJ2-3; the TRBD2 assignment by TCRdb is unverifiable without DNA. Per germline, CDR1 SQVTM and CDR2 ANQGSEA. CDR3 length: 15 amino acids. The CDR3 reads CSVDTPAGVGDTQYF.

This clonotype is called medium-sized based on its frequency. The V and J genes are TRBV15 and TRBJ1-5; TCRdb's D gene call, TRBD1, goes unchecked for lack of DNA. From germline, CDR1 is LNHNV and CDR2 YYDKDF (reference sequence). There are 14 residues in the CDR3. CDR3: CATSPGHSNQPQHF.

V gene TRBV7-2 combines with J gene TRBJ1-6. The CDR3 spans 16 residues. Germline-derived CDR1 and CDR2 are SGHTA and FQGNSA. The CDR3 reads CASSLRQGSLNSPLHF.